This TCR beta chain originates from a study of yellow fever vaccine responses in identical twins. The study, taken as a whole, reports: Reportedly, the T cell response mounted by twins to vaccine seemed partly convergent, partly personalized.

This CDR3 has 15 amino acids. The V gene end was trimmed by 2 bases and the J gene end by 4 bases; junction bases not matched to a gene: 5. CDR1 and CDR2 from the germline V gene are SNHLY and FYNNEI. Notes on this clonotype: The antigen remains unidentified.

Each CDR3 protein gets one entry after TCRdb re-called the RT-PCR reads with MiXCR. The table has 9,500 to 13,000 distinct CDR3 sequences, roughly 85% seen once. The V call is TRBV2, the J call TRBJ1-2; TRBD1 aligns across 9 bases. This material consisted of T cells from blood (PBMCs), unsorted or a sorted subset (not recorded which), taken before or after yellow fever vaccination (not recorded which). This TCR was recovered from a woman aged 18 to 35 who received the yellow fever vaccine. CDR3 region: CASSETGGAGYGYTF. The CDR3 DNA follows: TGTGCCAGCAGTGAAACAGGGGGCGCCGGCTATGGCTACACCTTC.